This TCR beta chain was sequenced for a study of blood T cell repertoires in COVID-19. Study information: Donors in the United States, Italy and Spain gave samples during acute or convalescent COVID-19. PBMCs, B-cell-depleted T cells, or T cells provided the cDNA or gDNA that made up the material.

In the original analysis: Counts of nucleated cells, estimated from reference gene primer amplification, were obtained. Clones were sequenced by immunoSEQ multiplex PCR, and TCRdb holds only the in-frame ones, with some missing. V and J calls and clone size are those listed in that table; D and trimming were worked out from the DNA. The data hold 20,000 to 30,000 clones, with roughly 70% observed a single time. The specimen sequenced was peripheral blood. The TCR sequence derives from a man aged 55-75 years with active or convalescent COVID-19.

The CDR3 region is CASSPRRDLSSYEQYF. The DNA of the CDR3 is TGTGCCAGCAGCCCCCGCCGGGACTTGAGCTCCTACGAGCAGTACTTC. V gene TRBV9 combines with J gene TRBJ2-7; possibly TRBD2 for D (6 bases). The CDR3 is made up of 16 amino acids. Trimming stripped 4 bases from V and 0 bases from J, with 17 bases between. Per germline, CDR1 SGDLS and CDR2 YYNGEE. Drawing the rest from reference TRBV9 and TRBJ2-7, the complete variable domain is DSGVTQTPKHLITATGQRVTLRCSPRSGDLSVYWYQQSLDQGLQFLIQYYNGEERAKGNILERFSAQQFPDLHSELNLSSLELGDSALYFCASSPRRDLSSYEQYFGPGTRLTVT.